This T cell receptor (beta chain) was captured in a study of blood T cell repertoires in COVID-19 (dated by TCRdb to 2018 to 2021). Notes on the research overall: Samples from collaborators originated in the United States, Italy and Spain and spanned both the acute and convalescent phases of COVID-19. The material from the prospective study consisted of cDNA or gDNA derived from T cells, B-cell-depleted T cells, or PBMCs. The samples were drawn from two sources: the first 160 participants of the ongoing ImmuneRACE study, and 1,000 to 1,500 subjects contributed by 6 global collaborators. Deeply sampled blood TCRbeta repertoires from subjects exposed to, actively infected with, or recovered from COVID-19 were included in the dataset. The repertoires were made available in a free public database intended to serve as a resource for research on the immune response to SARS-CoV-2. The sample metadata nearly always contained a de-identified subject ID, COVID-19 status, age in years and sex. Where HLA class I and class II types were available, the types were taken from metadata supplied by the sample provider, not from assay-based typing.

Collaborating institutions collected whole blood in K2EDTA tubes following their own protocols. Collaborator samples were shipped for TCRbeta analysis as frozen whole blood, isolated PBMCs, or DNA extracted from either sample type. Spanning cysteine to phenylalanine, the CDR3 consists of 14 amino acids. Only the CDR3 DNA stays, 42 bases, in frame from base 1. From the germline V gene (reference sequence), CDR1 is SEHNR and CDR2 is FQNEAQ. V is cut by 5 bases and J by 7 bases, and the space between the germline ends is 16 bases. A word on this clone: Its antigen is unknown. No quality values exist for individual bases; no much larger clone is one base distant.

Overall study results and their limits: The amount of clinical and demographic metadata varied by source and participant and was provided uncurated.

The immunoSEQ Assay, a bias-controlled multiplex PCR, was used to amplify TCRbeta CDR3 regions from genomic DNA. Processing in the source paper ran as follows. Within the assay, amplification of reference gene primers was used to estimate how many nucleated cells each sample contained. To quantify the absolute abundance of each unique TCRbeta CDR3 rearrangement, sequence reads were collapsed and filtered. For each sample, productive Simpson clonality was calculated as the square root of Simpson's diversity index over productive rearrangements. This immuneACCESS table, as held by TCRdb, lists in-frame sequences with V and J called but not all clones. Of the missing ones, under half trace to an unresolved V gene in checked studies; the others have no known cause. V and J calls and clone size come straight from that table; D and trimming were deduced from the DNA. The sample table contains about 140,000 clones; only one count was recorded for 75% to 90% of them. The ten largest clones represent about 10% of the sample.

The rearrangement combines TRBV7-9 with TRBJ2-3, with a tentative D gene TRBD1 over 6 matching bases. The clonotype comes from a man in his sixties with active or convalescent COVID-19. Input material: peripheral blood. The CDR3 corresponds to CASSVPGQANTQYF. Read as DNA, the sequence is TGTGCCAGCAGCGTCCCGGGACAAGCTAATACGCAGTATTTT.